The rows below give T cell receptor beta chains drawn from one sample of a study of beta chain features in type 1 diabetes. Profiling relied on immunoSEQ multiplex PCR, and the TCRdb table lists in-frame clones only, not all of them. The sample holds around 340,000 clones; roughly a fifth are singletons and the top ten take 0.044%. The source material was naive CD4+ T cells from blood. The origin of the receptors is a woman aged 18-29 years in good health. The CDR3 runs from the conserved cysteine through the conserved F or W. The D gene is left open where the match is weak. A row's size may be missing; if present it is once, few, many or a size class.

v_call	j_call	d_call	clone_size	cdr3_nt	cdr3_aa
TRBV11-2	TRBJ2-7	.	.	TGTGCCAGCAGCTATAGCGGTTCTGGCGGGGAGCAGTACTTC	CASSYSGSGGEQYF
TRBV7-2	TRBJ2-3	.	.	TGTGCCAGCAGCTCAGCAGATACGCAGTATTTT	CASSSADTQYF
TRBV6-6	TRBJ1-5	TRBD1	few	TGTGCCAGCAGTTACCGGGGACAGAGCTTACCGCCCCAGCATTTT	CASSYRGQSLPPQHF
TRBV29-1	TRBJ1-1	.	few	TGCAGCGTTGTCGGACAGACCGACACTGAAGCTTTCTTT	CSVVGQTDTEAFF
TRBV9	TRBJ2-5	.	few	TGTGCCAGCAGCGCGGAGGACTCAGTGTGGGAGACCCAGTACTTC	CASSAEDSVWETQYF
TRBV5-6	TRBJ2-3	TRBD1	.	TGTGCCAGCAGCTGGCTGGACAGGGTTACGACAGATACGCAGTATTTT	CASSWLDRVTTDTQYF
TRBV18	TRBJ2-1	TRBD2	few	TGTGCCAGCTCACCACCCCCAGCGGGAGTTGGTGAGCAGTTCTTC	CASSPPPAGVGEQFF
TRBV7-2	TRBJ2-3	TRBD2	.	TGTGCCAGCAGCCTCTACCGGGCGGGGGGAACAGATACGCAGTATTTT	CASSLYRAGGTDTQYF
TRBV14	TRBJ2-1	.	few	TGTGCCAGCAGCCTTATTAAAAACTCCTACAATGAGCAGTTCTTC	CASSLIKNSYNEQFF
TRBV29-1	TRBJ1-1	TRBD1	.	TGCAGCGTAGGGGGGACAGGGAACACTGAAGCTTTCTTT	CSVGGTGNTEAFF
TRBV5-6	TRBJ2-3	TRBD2	few	TGTGCCAGCAGCTCCCCTGCGGGGGGGCCCACAGATACGCAGTATTTT	CASSSPAGGPTDTQYF
TRBV7-9	TRBJ1-1	.	.	TGTGCCAGCAGCTTGGGGGGGGCAGCTTTCTTT	CASSLGGAAFF
TRBV9	TRBJ2-7	.	.	TGTGCCAGCAGCGTAGGGTGGGCATCTTCCTACGAGCAGTACTTC	CASSVGWASSYEQYF
TRBV30	TRBJ2-3	.	few	TGTGCCTGGAGTATGGGACAACCAACTAGCACAGATACGCAGTATTTT	CAWSMGQPTSTDTQYF
TRBV7-9	TRBJ2-1	TRBD2	few	TGTGCCAGCAGCCGGGGACTAGCGGGTCGGGATGAGCAGTTCTTC	CASSRGLAGRDEQFF
TRBV30	TRBJ1-2	.	.	TGTGCCTGGAGTTTAATCTACTATGGCTACACCTTC	CAWSLIYYGYTF
TRBV7-2	TRBJ2-1	.	.	TGTGCCAGCAGCCCACTAGCGACTACAGGGAATGAGCAGTTCTTC	CASSPLATTGNEQFF
TRBV19	TRBJ2-7	TRBD2	few	TGTGCCAGTAGCCCCGACGGGAGGGCTTTGGACGAGCAGTACTTC	CASSPDGRALDEQYF
TRBV6-5	TRBJ2-7	.	.	TGTGCCAGTACTAAAGGCTCCTCCTACGAGCAGTACTTC	CASTKGSSYEQYF
TRBV30	TRBJ2-3	TRBD2	.	TGTGCCTGGAGCCTCTCCCTAACTAGCGGAAGCACAGATACGCAGTATTTT	CAWSLSLTSGSTDTQYF
TRBV7-8	TRBJ1-2	.	.	TGTGCCAGCAGCCCAAACAGGGAGTCCTATGGCTACACCTTC	CASSPNRESYGYTF
TRBV9	TRBJ2-1	.	.	TGTGCCAGCAGCGTAGAGGGTCTGGGGGCACATGAGCAGTTCTTC	CASSVEGLGAHEQFF
TRBV2	TRBJ2-1	TRBD2	.	TGTGCCAGCAGTAGCGGGAGGGACAATGAGCAGTTCTTC	CASSSGRDNEQFF
TRBV2	TRBJ2-7	TRBD1	.	TGTGCCAGCAGGGATGACAGGGCAGGGTCCTACGAGCAGTACTTC	CASRDDRAGSYEQYF
TRBV25-1	TRBJ1-5	.	.	TGTGCCAGCAGTGCAGCGGGGGCTCATCAGCCCCAGCATTTT	CASSAAGAHQPQHF
TRBV18	TRBJ2-1	TRBD2	.	TGTGCCAGCTCACCACGGTCTGGCGGGGGTCTCACCGCTGAGCAGTTCTTC	CASSPRSGGGLTAEQFF
TRBV5-1	TRBJ2-2	TRBD1	.	TGCGCCAGCAGCCCACTCGGGACAGGTAACACCGGGGAGCTGTTTTTT	CASSPLGTGNTGELFF
TRBV5-1	TRBJ1-3	TRBD1	.	TGCGCCAGCAGCTTACGGACAGGGACGAGCTCTGGAAACACCATATATTTT	CASSLRTGTSSGNTIYF
TRBV7-3	TRBJ2-2	.	few	TGTGCCAGCAGCCAGCAGGGGCACGGGGAGCTGTTTTTT	CASSQQGHGELFF